This T cell receptor (beta chain) was profiled in a study of blood T cells in healthy people across ages. In the case of this clonotype: Its antigen remains unknown.

CDR3 length: 13 amino acids. Germline V gene lookup returns CDR1 SQVTM and CDR2 ANQGSEA. V shed 2 bases and J shed 2 bases, with 6 bases lying between them. Together with a sample-barcoded 5' primer, a J-beta primer mix was included in a second PCR lasting roughly 6 to 12 cycles. Every single cDNA molecule received a tag from a template-switch adaptor with 12 random nucleotides. Using its own MiXCR run on the 5' RACE reads, TCRdb lists one record per CDR3 protein. The sample includes about 1.5 million distinct CDR3 sequences, around 40% of them seen just once. Study findings and constraints: Higher diversity and more naive CD4+ cells were features of long-lived donors, compared to aged donors.

The individuals who served as donors were healthy Caucasians living in Russia, aged roughly 6 to 90. Each individual donor underwent a draw of roughly 10 milliliters of peripheral blood. This receptor was obtained from a woman younger than 30 in good health. Sequencing input: blood. This rearrangement joins TRBV29-1 to TRBJ2-2; D is uncertain. CDR3 sequence reads: CSVERPNTGELFF. The CDR3 coding sequence is TGCAGCGTTGAAAGACCCAACACCGGGGAGCTGTTTTTT.